Listed here are 23 T cell receptor beta chains from one sample, sequenced in a study of response to subunit inactivated influenza vaccine. MiXCR was run by TCRdb on the RT-PCR reads, yielding one entry per CDR3 protein. The data show about 500,000 distinct CDR3 sequences, more than 15% seen once. Sequences were derived from CD4+ T cells sorted from PBMCs, sampled roughly 24 months after vaccination. These receptors were collected from a man between 50 and 69 years old who received an inactivated influenza vaccine.

The chain combines TRBV29-1 with TRBJ2-7; a possible D gene is TRBD2 (5 bases). CDR1 and CDR2 (germline): SQVTM, ANQGSEA. CDR3 length equals 12 residues. The CDR3 spells CSCTGSSYEQYF. CDR3 bases: TGCAGTTGCACGGGGAGCTCCTACGAGCAGTACTTC.

The chain uses TRBV5-1 and TRBJ1-5, with D unresolved. Trimming cost V 0 bases and J 6 bases, with 7 bases left between them. Germline-derived CDR1 and CDR2 are SGHRS and YFSETQ. The CDR3 runs 13 residues. This CDR3 is CASSLEVSQPQHF. CDR3 DNA sequence: TGCGCCAGCAGCTTGGAAGTAAGTCAGCCCCAGCATTTT. Variable domain in full (rest from reference TRBV5-1 and TRBJ1-5): KAGVTQTPRYLIKTRGQQVTLSCSPISGHRSVSWYQQTPGQGLQFLFEYFSETQRNKGNFPGRFSGRQFSNSRSEMNVSTLELGDSALYLCASSLEVSQPQHFGDGTRLSIL.

This clonotype showed up just a few times. This chain connects TRBV12-3 or TRBV12-4 to TRBJ2-5, with 9 bases identical to TRBD2. Unmatched junction bases numbered 7, after V lost 4 bases and J lost 4 bases. This CDR3 region has 15 residues. The CDR3 DNA is TGTGCCAGCAGTTCCTACTCAGCGGGAGGAGAGACCCAGTACTTC. Protein: CASSSYSAGGETQYF.

The chain carries TRBV14 and TRBJ2-3, with D tentatively TRBD2 (6 bases). Trimming cost V 0 bases and J 1 base, with 14 bases left between them. This CDR3 is 17 amino acids long. The germline V gene has CDR1 SGHDN and CDR2 FVKESK. CDR3: CASSQDWRDFGTDTQYF. Written as DNA, the CDR3 is TGTGCCAGCAGCCAAGATTGGCGGGACTTCGGCACAGATACGCAGTATTTT.

The V and J genes are TRBV6-5 and TRBJ2-7; D ambiguous. The germline CDR1 and CDR2 sequences are MNHEY and SVGAGI. The CDR3 consists of 14 residues. With 0 bases removed from V and 6 bases from J, the gap between germline ends came to 12 bases. The CDR3 DNA sequence: TGTGCCAGCAGTTACTCGGTCAACCTTCGCGAGCAGTACTTC. This gives the protein CASSYSVNLREQYF.

V is TRBV20-1 and J is TRBJ2-5, with 7 bases matching TRBD1. Looked up from germline, CDR1 is DFQATT and CDR2 is SNEGSKA (reference sequence). This CDR3 region has 18 residues. Unmatched junction bases numbered 19, after V lost 1 base and J lost 5 bases. Written as DNA, the CDR3 is TGCAGTGCTAGAGGGAGGTTGACGAGGGGGCGTATTCGGGAGACCCAGTACTTC. This sequence encodes CSARGRLTRGRIRETQYF.

The V gene is TRBV20-1, the J gene TRBJ1-2, with a weak D call TRBD1 (6 bases). The CDR3 extends over 12 amino acids. Germline values: CDR1 DFQATT, CDR2 SNEGSKA (reference sequence). CDR3 coding DNA: TGCAGGCTAGGGGGGAATAACTATGGCTACACCTTC. Translated: CRLGGNNYGYTF.

This clonotype appeared a few times. This chain's CDR3 is CASSIYQGQGVHGYTF. The CDR3 DNA sequence: TGTGCCAGCAGCATTTACCAGGGACAGGGCGTCCATGGCTACACCTTC. This sequence joins TRBV3-1 and TRBJ1-2; TRBD1 matches at 9 bases. CDR1 and CDR2 (germline): LGHDT, YNNKEL (reference sequence). Losses at the gene ends were 5 bases for V and 6 bases for J; bases not matched to a gene: 13. The CDR3 contains 16 residues.

The V call is TRBV25-1, the J call TRBJ2-7; TRBD1 matches at 7 bases. Germline lookup yields CDR1 MGHDK and CDR2 SYGVNS. The V gene end was trimmed by 6 bases and the J gene end by 3 bases; junction bases not matched to a gene: 11. This CDR3 is 15 amino acids long. CDR3 amino acids: CASSAPGQVNYEQYF. As DNA, the CDR3 is TGTGCCAGCAGCGCGCCCGGACAGGTTAACTACGAGCAGTACTTC.

This chain links TRBV6-2 or TRBV6-3 with TRBJ2-3; 11 bases are shared with TRBD1. J was trimmed by 2 bases and V by 6 bases; bases with no gene match: 4. This CDR3 is 15 amino acids long. Germline V CDR1 and CDR2: MNHEY, SVGEGT. The CDR3 region has the DNA TGTGCCAGCAGAAGGGACAGGGGGATCACAGATACGCAGTATTTT. Amino acids: CASRRDRGITDTQYF.

CDR3 region: CSACGQGSQETQYF. The CDR3 nucleotides read TGCAGTGCTTGCGGACAGGGAAGCCAAGAGACCCAGTACTTC. The chain combines TRBV20-1 with TRBJ2-5, with 8 bases lining up with TRBD1. There are 14 residues in the CDR3. V lost 5 bases and J lost 1; bases outside the gene matches: 6. Germline CDR1 DFQATT, CDR2 SNEGSKA (reference sequence).

V usage is TRBV5-1 and J usage is TRBJ1-5, with 7 nucleotides matching TRBD1. Unmatched junction bases numbered 12, after V lost 0 bases and J lost 6 bases. Per the germline V gene, CDR1 is SGHRS and CDR2 is YFSETQ. The CDR3 extends over 17 amino acids. The chain's CDR3 is CASSLGDLGGATQPQHF. For the CDR3, the DNA is TGCGCCAGCAGCTTGGGGGATTTAGGGGGCGCAACTCAGCCCCAGCATTTT.

A few counts support this clonotype. The chain is built from TRBV11-2 and TRBJ2-1; TRBD2 matches 10 bases. This CDR3 region has 15 residues. The V gene's germline CDR1 is SGHAT and CDR2 FQNNGV. The V segment lost 4 bases and the J segment 6 bases; nucleotides outside the gene matches: 6. CDR3 sequence: CASSYLAGESNEQFF. In DNA, the CDR3 is TGTGCCAGCAGCTATCTAGCGGGAGAAAGCAATGAGCAGTTCTTC. The entire variable domain, with the rest obtained from reference TRBV11-2 and TRBJ2-1, is as follows: EAGVAQSPRYKIIEKRQSVAFWCNPISGHATLYWYQQILGQGPKLLIQFQNNGVVDDSQLPKDRFSAERLKGVDSTLKIQPAKLEDSAVYLCASSYLAGESNEQFFGPGTRLTVL.

The sample holds a few counts of this clonotype. The chain carries TRBV10-3 and TRBJ2-7; D not resolved. V gave up 10 bases and J gave up 0 bases, with 7 bases separating them. The CDR3 is made up of 11 amino acids. Germline V gene lookup returns CDR1 ENHRY and CDR2 SYGVKD. The CDR3 reads CASATSYEQYF. DNA for the CDR3: TGTGCCAGCGCAACCTCCTACGAGCAGTACTTC.

This clonotype has a handful of counts. The CDR3 DNA reads TGCGCCAGCAGCTCAGGGGGAGGCGATCAGCCCCAGCATTTT. This translates into CASSSGGGDQPQHF. This chain connects TRBV5-1 to TRBJ1-5; 7 bases line up with TRBD1. Trimming removed 3 bases from V and 5 bases from J; junction bases left unmatched: 5. Germline loops: CDR1 SGHRS, CDR2 YFSETQ. The CDR3 runs 14 residues.

This clonotype was seen only a few times. V and J are TRBV2 and TRBJ1-3; D unclear. Per the germline V gene, CDR1 is SNHLY and CDR2 is FYNNEI. The CDR3 is 14 amino acids. V dropped 5 bases and J dropped 0 bases, with 8 bases sitting between them. CDR3 region: CASSQISSGNTIYF. The CDR3 bases are TGTGCCAGCAGTCAAATTAGCTCTGGAAACACCATATATTTT. The full variable domain, rest sourced from reference TRBV2 and TRBJ1-3, is EPEVTQTPSHQVTQMGQEVILRCVPISNHLYFYWYRQILGQKVEFLVSFYNNEISEKSEIFDDQFSVERPDGSNFTLKIRSTKLEDSAMYFCASSQISSGNTIYFGEGSWLTVV.

In its sample, this clonotype was seen a few times. The chain is built from TRBV10-3 and TRBJ2-3; D is unclear. V was clipped by 5 bases and J by 2 bases, with 17 bases between them. Per germline, CDR1 ENHRY and CDR2 SYGVKD. The CDR3 length is 16 residues. The CDR3 region has the DNA TGTGCCATCAGTCCAAGGTCCCTTGGGATCACAGATACGCAGTATTTT. Residues: CAISPRSLGITDTQYF.

This clonotype was seen a handful of times. The chain employs TRBV20-1 and TRBJ1-4, with D possibly TRBD1 on 6 matching bases. Germline V gene sequence: CDR1 DFQATT, CDR2 SNEGSKA (reference sequence). The CDR3 has 14 amino acids. With 0 bases removed from V and 7 bases from J, the gap between germline ends came to 12 bases. The CDR3 reads CSARDPRGSEKLFF. The CDR3 DNA is TGCAGTGCTAGAGATCCCAGGGGTAGTGAAAAACTGTTTTTT.

The chain is built from TRBV20-1 and TRBJ2-3; TRBD2 matches at 11 bases. Germline CDR1 DFQATT, CDR2 SNEGSKA (reference sequence). V lost 1 base to trimming and J lost 1 base; unmatched junction nucleotides: 4. The CDR3 loop spans 16 amino acids. The CDR3 nucleotides read TGCAGTGCTAGAGCGGGACTAGCGGCCCGCACAGATACGCAGTATTTT. Its translation: CSARAGLAARTDTQYF.

This clonotype was counted a few times. The V call is TRBV20-1, the J call TRBJ2-7; 13 nucleotides match TRBD2. V was clipped by 4 bases and J by 4 bases; unmatched bases: 4. The CDR3 covers 14 residues. Germline CDR1 and CDR2: DFQATT and SNEGSKA (reference sequence). CDR3 nucleotides: TGCAGTGCTACCTTGGGACTAGCGGGGTACGAGCAGTACTTC. Protein product: CSATLGLAGYEQYF.

V usage is TRBV3-1 and J usage is TRBJ1-6; the D gene is possibly TRBD1 (5 bases). Germline V lookup: CDR1 LGHDT, CDR2 YNNKEL (reference sequence). V shed 1 base and J shed 6 bases, with 13 bases lying between them. The CDR3 extends over 16 amino acids. CDR3 region: CASSQVPGGINSPLHF. The CDR3 nucleotides are TGTGCCAGCAGCCAAGTTCCCGGGGGGATTAATTCACCCCTCCACTTT. The full variable domain, completed using reference TRBV3-1 and TRBJ1-6, is DTAVSQTPKYLVTQMGNDKSIKCEQNLGHDTMYWYKQDSKKFLKIMFSYNNKELIINETVPNRFSPKSPDKAHLNLHINSLELGDSAVYFCASSQVPGGINSPLHFGNGTRLTVT.

This clonotype was found a few times. This rearrangement joins TRBV12-3 or TRBV12-4 to TRBJ1-4; D gene unclear. Trimming shortened V by 3 bases and J by 10 bases, and 9 bases separated the two germline ends. CDR3 size: 12 residues. CDR3 DNA: TGTGCCAGCAGTTTCTTGGAAGGAAAACTGTTTTTT. It is translated as CASSFLEGKLFF.

This clonotype was recorded a few times. The rearrangement links TRBV24-1 to TRBJ2-3; D gene uncertain. The germline V gene encodes CDR1 KGHDR and CDR2 SFDVKD. Trimming left V 6 bases short and J 2 bases short, with 5 bases between. This CDR3 comprises 12 residues. The CDR3 DNA is TGTGCCACCAGTTATGACACAGATACGCAGTATTTT. Amino acids: CATSYDTDTQYF.